A selection of T cell receptor beta chains follows, all from one sample in a study of early stage breast cancer tumors. Method: immunoSEQ multiplex PCR; TCRdb's copy keeps in-frame clones and lacks some. The table includes about 41,000 clones, 55% to 75% detected once. Specimen: blood. These receptor sequences come from a person in their fifties with breast cancer. CDR3s include the opening cysteine and the closing phenylalanine or tryptophan. A D gene is named only where the DNA matches it firmly. Clone size appears in some rows only: once, few, many, or a class for an expanded clone.

D	V	size	length	J	CDR3	DNA
-	TRBV27	-	13	TRBJ2-7	CASSLRGGDGQYF	TGTGCCAGCAGTTTAAGGGGGGGGGACGGGCAGTACTTC
TRBD2	TRBV5-6	-	14	TRBJ2-1	CASRAGLVGNEQFF	TGTGCCAGCAGAGCGGGACTGGTTGGCAATGAGCAGTTCTTC
-	TRBV2	-	13	TRBJ1-3	CASSPVSGNTIYF	TGTGCCAGCAGCCCCGTCTCGGGAAACACCATATATTTT
-	TRBV19	-	14	TRBJ2-5	CASSNPRGGETQYF	TGTGCCAGTAGTAACCCACGTGGGGGGGAGACCCAGTACTTC
-	TRBV7-2	-	14	TRBJ1-1	CASSFTGMNTEAFF	TGTGCCAGCAGCTTTACAGGGATGAACACTGAAGCTTTCTTT
-	TRBV29-1	-	14	TRBJ1-1	CSVTPQGTDTEAFF	TGCAGCGTTACGCCCCAGGGGACGGACACTGAAGCTTTCTTT
TRBD1	TRBV29-1	-	14	TRBJ1-1	CSVGTGGVITEAFF	TGCAGCGTTGGGACAGGGGGCGTAATCACTGAAGCTTTCTTT
-	TRBV19	few	18	TRBJ1-3	CATQPPRYRQSSGNTIYF	TGTGCCACCCAGCCCCCGCGATACAGGCAGAGCTCTGGAAACACCATATATTTT
-	TRBV19	few	15	TRBJ1-2	CASKVRPAALYGYTF	TGTGCCAGTAAGGTCCGTCCAGCGGCCTTGTATGGCTACACCTTC
TRBD1	TRBV28	few	14	TRBJ1-2	CASSGTGANYGYTF	TGTGCCAGCAGTGGGACAGGGGCTAACTATGGCTACACCTTC
TRBD2	TRBV9	-	14	TRBJ2-2	CASSRTSVAGELFF	TGTGCCAGCAGCAGGACTAGCGTCGCCGGGGAGCTGTTTTTT
-	TRBV5-1	-	14	TRBJ2-5	CASSLGGTGETQYF	TGCGCCAGCAGCTTGGGCGGGACGGGAGAGACCCAGTACTTC
-	TRBV7-2	-	17	TRBJ2-1	CASSILATGAAYNEQFF	TGTGCCAGCAGCATATTAGCGACAGGCGCCGCGTACAATGAGCAGTTCTTC
-	TRBV28	-	14	TRBJ2-3	CASTLGGSTDTQYF	TGTGCCAGCACCCTTGGCGGAAGCACAGATACGCAGTATTTT
TRBD1	TRBV25-1	-	14	TRBJ2-2	CASAGGRDTGELFF	TGTGCCAGCGCAGGGGGCCGGGACACCGGGGAGCTGTTTTTT
-	TRBV7-9	-	12	TRBJ1-5	CASSSNNQPQHF	TGTGCCAGCAGCTCAAACAATCAGCCCCAGCATTTT
-	TRBV7-3	-	14	TRBJ2-3	CASSRGQSTDTQYF	TGTGCCAGCAGCCGTGGACAGAGCACAGATACGCAGTATTTT
-	TRBV2	-	11	TRBJ1-2	CASSGGEGYTF	TGTGCCAGCAGTGGGGGGGAGGGCTACACCTTC
TRBD1	TRBV6-6	-	15	TRBJ1-2	CASSYSQQGNYGYTF	TGTGCCAGCAGTTACTCTCAACAGGGGAACTATGGCTACACCTTC
-	TRBV4-3	few	16	TRBJ1-3	CASSQDFGTLGNTIYF	TGCGCCAGCAGCCAAGATTTCGGGACTCTTGGAAACACCATATATTTT
-	TRBV30	few	15	TRBJ1-6	CAWSQRGAGNSPLHF	TGTGCCTGGAGTCAACGGGGGGCGGGTAATTCACCCCTCCACTTT
-	TRBV28	-	12	TRBJ1-2	CASSTGRPGYTF	TGTGCCAGCAGTACAGGGCGCCCTGGCTACACCTTC
TRBD2	TRBV19	-	17	TRBJ2-1	CASSIAPTSGSSYEQFF	TGTGCCAGTAGTATAGCCCCGACTAGCGGGAGTAGCTATGAGCAGTTCTTC